This T cell receptor (beta chain) was profiled in a study of monozygotic twins with cystic fibrosis. General study points: Clonality was generally low (median around 0.01), higher in the most severe patients.

The CDR3 spans 16 residues. V was trimmed by 0 bases and J by 3 bases, leaving 12 bases between them. CDR1 SGHVS and CDR2 FNYEAQ come from the germline V gene. Repertoires were generated with immunoSEQ multiplex PCR, while TCRdb's copy carries only in-frame clones and drops some. Of about 35,000 clones listed, approximately 67% were seen once; the top ten hold around 0.73%. With regard to this clone: The antigen is undetermined.

The sequenced material came from blood. The genes are TRBV7-6 and TRBJ2-1; a possible D gene is TRBD2 (6 bases). This TCR came from a girl aged 5 to 17 with cystic fibrosis. The CDR3 coding sequence is TGTGCCAGCAGCTTAGCGGGGACTGGGGTCTACAATGAGCAGTTCTTC. This codes for CASSLAGTGVYNEQFF.